The 2 T cell receptor beta chains listed next were all sequenced from one sample in a study of blood T cell repertoires in COVID-19. Measured with immunoSEQ multiplex PCR; TCRdb has only the in-frame clones, and not every one. In the table there are about 220,000 clones, around three quarters of which are singletons. The sequencing sample was made of peripheral blood. These receptors were obtained from a woman aged 70-85 years with acute or convalescent COVID-19.

The chain is built from TRBV6-5 and TRBJ2-4, with 7 bases that match TRBD1. The CDR3 sequence is 15 residues long. Per germline, CDR1 MNHEY and CDR2 SVGAGI. Germline trimming cut 0 bases from V and 4 bases from J; bases unmatched to any gene: 3. In DNA form, the CDR3 reads TGTGCCAGCAGTTACTCCAACAGGGGAAAAAACATTCAGTACTTC. Translation gives CASSYSNRGKNIQYF.

This rearrangement joins TRBV7-2 to TRBJ2-7; TRBD2 aligns across 12 bases. Germline loops: CDR1 SGHTA, CDR2 FQGNSA. V dropped 5 bases and J dropped 4; count of bases not matched to a gene: 6. The CDR3 loop spans 15 amino acids. For the CDR3, the DNA is TGTGCCAGCAGCGTAAGGACTAGCGGGGTTTACGAGCAGTACTTC. Protein sequence: CASSVRTSGVYEQYF.